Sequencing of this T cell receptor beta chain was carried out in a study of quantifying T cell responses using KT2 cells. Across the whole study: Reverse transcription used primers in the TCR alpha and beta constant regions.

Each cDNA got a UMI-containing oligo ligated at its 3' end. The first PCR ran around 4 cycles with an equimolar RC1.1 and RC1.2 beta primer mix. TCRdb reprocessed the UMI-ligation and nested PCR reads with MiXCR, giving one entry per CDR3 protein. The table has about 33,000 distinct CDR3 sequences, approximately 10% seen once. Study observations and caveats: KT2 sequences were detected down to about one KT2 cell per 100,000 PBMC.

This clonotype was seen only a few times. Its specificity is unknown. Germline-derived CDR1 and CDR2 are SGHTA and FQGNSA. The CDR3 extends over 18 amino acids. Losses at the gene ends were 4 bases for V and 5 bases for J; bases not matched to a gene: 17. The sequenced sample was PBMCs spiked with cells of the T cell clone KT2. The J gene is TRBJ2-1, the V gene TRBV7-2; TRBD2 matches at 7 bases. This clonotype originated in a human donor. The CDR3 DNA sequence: TGTGCCAGCAGCTCTCAACGATGGGGGAGGGCTGGTGACAATGAGCAGTTCTTC. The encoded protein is CASSSQRWGRAGDNEQFF.